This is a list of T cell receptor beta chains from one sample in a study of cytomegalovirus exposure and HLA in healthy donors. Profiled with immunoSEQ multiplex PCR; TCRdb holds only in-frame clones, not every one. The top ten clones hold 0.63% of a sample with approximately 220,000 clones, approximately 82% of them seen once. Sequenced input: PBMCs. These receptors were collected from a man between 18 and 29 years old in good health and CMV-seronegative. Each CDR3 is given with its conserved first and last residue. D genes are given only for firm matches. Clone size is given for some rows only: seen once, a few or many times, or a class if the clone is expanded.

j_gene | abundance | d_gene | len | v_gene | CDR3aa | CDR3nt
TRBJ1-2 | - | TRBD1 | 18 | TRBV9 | CASSVGLLVRDSYYGYTF | TGTGCCAGCAGCGTAGGGTTGCTCGTGCGGGACAGTTACTATGGCTACACCTTC
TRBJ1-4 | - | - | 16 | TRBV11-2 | CASSPFDSATNEKLFF | TGTGCCAGCAGCCCTTTCGACAGTGCAACTAATGAAAAACTGTTTTTT
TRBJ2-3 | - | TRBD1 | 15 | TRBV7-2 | CASSRRTGPTDTQYF | TGTGCCAGCAGCAGACGGACAGGGCCGACAGATACGCAGTATTTT
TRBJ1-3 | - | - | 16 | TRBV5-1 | CASSLVGGRFGNTIYF | TGCGCCAGCAGCTTGGTGGGGGGACGATTCGGAAACACCATATATTTT
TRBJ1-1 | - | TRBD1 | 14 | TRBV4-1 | CASSHPGQGPEAFF | TGCGCCAGCAGCCATCCCGGACAGGGTCCTGAAGCTTTCTTT
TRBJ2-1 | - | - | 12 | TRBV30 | CAWSLADNEQFF | TGTGCCTGGAGTCTCGCGGACAATGAGCAGTTCTTC
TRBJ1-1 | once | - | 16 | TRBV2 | CASEGALDTPNTEAFF | TGTGCCAGCGAAGGGGCCCTAGATACGCCGAACACTGAAGCTTTCTTT
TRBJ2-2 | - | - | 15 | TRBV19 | CASSPSAGTTGELFF | TGTGCCAGTAGTCCGTCTGCCGGGACAACCGGGGAGCTGTTTTTT
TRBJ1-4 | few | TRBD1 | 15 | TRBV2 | CASRDRDRANEKLFF | TGTGCCAGCAGGGACCGGGACAGGGCTAATGAAAAACTGTTTTTT
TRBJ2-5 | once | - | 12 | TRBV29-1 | CSVEGLGETQYF | TGCAGCGTTGAAGGGCTTGGAGAGACCCAGTACTTC
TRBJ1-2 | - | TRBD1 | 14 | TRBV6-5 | CASRETGINYGYTF | TGTGCCAGCAGAGAGACAGGGATTAACTATGGCTACACCTTC
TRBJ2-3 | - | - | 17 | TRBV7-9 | CASSGTTDWLSTDTQYF | TGTGCCAGCAGCGGCACGACTGACTGGCTGAGCACAGATACGCAGTATTTT
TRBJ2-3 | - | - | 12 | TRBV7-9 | CASSSVTDTQYF | TGTGCCAGCAGCTCCGTAACAGATACGCAGTATTTT
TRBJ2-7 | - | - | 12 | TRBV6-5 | CASSVQGHEQYF | TGTGCCAGCAGTGTTCAGGGCCACGAGCAGTACTTC
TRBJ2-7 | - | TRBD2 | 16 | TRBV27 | CASGELSGRASYEQYF | TGTGCCAGCGGAGAATTAAGCGGGAGAGCGTCCTACGAGCAGTACTTC
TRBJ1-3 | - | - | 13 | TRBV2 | CASSEVARNTIYF | TGTGCCAGCAGTGAAGTTGCACGGAACACCATATATTTT
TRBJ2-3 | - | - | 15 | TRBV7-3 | CASSILGGPADTQYF | TGTGCCAGCAGCATCCTCGGGGGGCCCGCAGATACGCAGTATTTT
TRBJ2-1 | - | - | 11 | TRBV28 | CASKSGVEQFF | TGTGCCAGCAAGTCCGGGGTCGAGCAGTTCTTC
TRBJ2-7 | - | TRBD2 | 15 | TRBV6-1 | CASSDLAGGKYEQYF | TGTGCCAGCAGTGACCTAGCGGGGGGAAAATACGAGCAGTACTTC
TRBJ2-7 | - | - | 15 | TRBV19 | CASSPTGAATYEQYF | TGTGCCAGTAGTCCGACAGGAGCCGCTACCTACGAGCAGTACTTC
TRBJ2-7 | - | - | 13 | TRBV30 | CAWSVGSSYEQYF | TGTGCCTGGAGTGTAGGGAGCTCCTACGAGCAGTACTTC
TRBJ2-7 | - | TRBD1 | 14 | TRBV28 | CAARAGQAYYEQYF | TGTGCCGCCCGAGCCGGACAGGCATACTACGAGCAGTACTTC
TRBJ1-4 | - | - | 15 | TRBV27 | CASSRLGRLDEKLFF | TGTGCCAGCAGCCGCCTTGGGCGCTTGGATGAAAAACTGTTTTTT
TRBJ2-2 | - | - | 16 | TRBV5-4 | CASSPSAGANTGELFF | TGTGCCAGCAGCCCCTCTGCAGGGGCGAACACCGGGGAGCTGTTTTTT
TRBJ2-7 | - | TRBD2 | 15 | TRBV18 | CASSPQGTSSYEQYF | TGTGCCAGCTCACCCCAAGGGACTAGCAGCTACGAGCAGTACTTC
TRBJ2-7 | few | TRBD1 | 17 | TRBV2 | CASSEARVGTGIYEQYF | TGTGCCAGCAGTGAAGCAAGGGTCGGGACAGGGATCTACGAGCAGTACTTC
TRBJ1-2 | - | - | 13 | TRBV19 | CASSTARNYGYTF | TGTGCCAGTAGTACCGCCAGGAACTATGGCTACACCTTC
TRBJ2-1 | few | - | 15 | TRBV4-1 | CASSLKEGLHNEQFF | TGCGCCAGCAGCCTAAAGGAGGGCCTCCACAATGAGCAGTTCTTC
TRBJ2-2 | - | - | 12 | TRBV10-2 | CASSELVGELFF | TGCGCCAGCAGTGAGCTTGTCGGGGAGCTGTTTTTT
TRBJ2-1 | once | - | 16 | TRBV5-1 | CASTPARARKTSEQFF | TGCGCCAGCACCCCCGCGCGGGCTCGAAAAACGAGTGAGCAGTTCTTC
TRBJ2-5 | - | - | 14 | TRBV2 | CASSEELAGETQYF | TGTGCCAGCAGTGAAGAACTAGCTGGGGAGACCCAGTACTTC